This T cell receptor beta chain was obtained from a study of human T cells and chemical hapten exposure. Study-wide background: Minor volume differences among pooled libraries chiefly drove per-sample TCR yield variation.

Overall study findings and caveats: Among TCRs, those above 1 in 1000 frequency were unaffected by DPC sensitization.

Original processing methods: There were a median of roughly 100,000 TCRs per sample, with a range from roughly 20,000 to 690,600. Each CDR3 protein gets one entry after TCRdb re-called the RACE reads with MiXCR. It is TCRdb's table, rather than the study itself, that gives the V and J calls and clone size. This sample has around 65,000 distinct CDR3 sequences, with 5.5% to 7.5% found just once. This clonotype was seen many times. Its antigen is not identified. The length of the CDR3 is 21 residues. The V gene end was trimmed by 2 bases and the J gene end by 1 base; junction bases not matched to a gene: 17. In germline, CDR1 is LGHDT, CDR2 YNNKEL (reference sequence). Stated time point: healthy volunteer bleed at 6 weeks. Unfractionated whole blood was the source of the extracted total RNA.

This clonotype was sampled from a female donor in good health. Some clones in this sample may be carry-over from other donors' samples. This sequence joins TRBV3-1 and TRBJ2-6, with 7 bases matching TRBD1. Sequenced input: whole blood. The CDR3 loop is CASSQPSNPRDRSSGANVLTF. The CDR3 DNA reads TGTGCCAGCAGCCAACCAAGCAACCCACGGGACAGATCATCTGGGGCCAACGTCCTGACTTTC. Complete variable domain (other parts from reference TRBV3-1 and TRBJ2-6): DTAVSQTPKYLVTQMGNDKSIKCEQNLGHDTMYWYKQDSKKFLKIMFSYNNKELIINETVPNRFSPKSPDKAHLNLHINSLELGDSAVYFCASSQPSNPRDRSSGANVLTFGAGSRLTVL.